These 14 T cell receptor beta chains originate from one sample sequenced in a study of blood T cells in healthy people across ages. Then a second PCR, running roughly 6 to 12 cycles, was carried out with a sample-barcoded 5' primer and a J-beta primer mix. MiXCR, applied by TCRdb to the 5' RACE reads, yields one record per CDR3 protein. The sample includes hundreds of thousands of distinct CDR3 sequences, around 43% of them seen just once. Sequenced sample: blood. The source of these receptors is a man at least 80 years old in good health.

The V and J genes are TRBV29-1 and TRBJ2-2, with TRBD2 matching over 10 bases. Germline V gene lookup returns CDR1 SQVTM and CDR2 ANQGSEA. CDR3 length equals 14 residues. V trimming: 5 bases; J trimming: 6 bases; junction bases outside the gene matches: 6. CDR3 DNA sequence: TGCAGCGTTCCCGGGACTAGCGATCCCGGGGAGCTGTTTTTT. This translates into CSVPGTSDPGELFF.

The V call is TRBV11-2, the J call TRBJ2-1, with 9 bases aligning to TRBD2. Losses at the gene ends were 1 base for V and 7 bases for J; bases not matched to a gene: 14. The CDR3 is made up of 18 amino acids. CDR1 SGHAT and CDR2 FQNNGV come from the germline V gene. The CDR3 sequence: CASSLVFAGGRFRNEQFF. CDR3 bases: TGTGCCAGCAGCTTAGTTTTCGCGGGAGGGCGTTTTAGGAATGAGCAGTTCTTC.

The chain uses TRBV20-1 and TRBJ2-7, with a weak D call TRBD1 (6 bases). The CDR3 totals 15 residues. Germline V gives CDR1 DFQATT, CDR2 SNEGSKA (reference sequence). V dropped 3 bases and J dropped 0 bases, with 15 bases sitting between them. CDR3 DNA sequence: TGCAGTGCTAGCCCTTCCGGGACAACCTCCTACGAGCAGTACTTC. This codes for CSASPSGTTSYEQYF.

V is TRBV5-1 and J is TRBJ2-6, with D possibly matching TRBD1 (5 bases). Germline V CDR1 and CDR2: SGHRS, YFSETQ. V lost 0 bases and J 1 base, leaving 8 bases between the germline ends. The CDR3 spans 16 residues. The CDR3 DNA is TGCGCCAGCAGCTTGGTTTCAGGGTCTGGGGCCAACGTCCTGACTTTC. As protein: CASSLVSGSGANVLTF.

This rearrangement joins TRBV24-1 to TRBJ2-6; D remains unclear. Germline loops: CDR1 KGHDR, CDR2 SFDVKD. This CDR3 spans 16 amino acids. The germline V and J ends were trimmed by 2 bases and 8 bases, with 15 bases remaining between them. The CDR3 coding sequence is TGTGCCACCAGTGATTCTCGGCAGCCCCCACCCAACGTCCTGACTTTC. Residues: CATSDSRQPPPNVLTF.

This chain joins TRBV10-1 and TRBJ1-5; D is undetermined. Germline CDR1 WNHNN, CDR2 SYGVQD (reference sequence). CDR3 length: 13 amino acids. Trimming pared 3 bases from V and 4 bases from J, leaving 7 bases between. The CDR3 DNA sequence: TGCGCCAGCAGTGACCAAGGAAATCAGCCCCAGCATTTT. Translation gives CASSDQGNQPQHF.

Points on this clonotype: Since a much larger clone is just one base distant, this may be a read error. The rearrangement uses TRBV29-1 and TRBJ1-1; the D is unclear. CDR1 and CDR2 (germline): SQVTM, ANQGSEA. V lost 1 base and J 4 bases, leaving 13 bases between the germline ends. This CDR3 comprises 14 residues. In DNA form, the CDR3 reads TGCAGCGTTGAAGCCGGCAGTCGGATCACTGAAGCTTTCTTT. Protein product: CSVEAGSRITEAFF. Combining the CDR3 with reference TRBV29-1 and TRBJ1-1 gives the whole variable domain SAVISQKPSRDICQRGTSLTIQCQVDSQVTMMFWYRQQPGQSLTLIATANQGSEATYESGFVIDKFPISRPNLTFSTLTVSNMSPEDSSIYLCSVEAGSRITEAFFGQGTRLTVV.

In its sample, this clonotype was seen a few times. The chain links TRBV7-2 to TRBJ2-3; 7 bases are a match to TRBD2. V was pared by 4 bases and J by 4 bases, with 5 bases of the junction left unmatched. From germline, CDR1 is SGHTA and CDR2 FQGNSA. The CDR3 has 14 residues. The CDR3 spells CASSYRGEADTQYF. DNA for the CDR3: TGTGCCAGCAGCTATCGGGGGGAAGCAGATACGCAGTATTTT.

A few counts support this clonotype. The gene calls are TRBV12-3 or TRBV12-4 and TRBJ2-3; TRBD2 aligns across 9 bases. With 6 bases clipped from V and 3 bases from J, the junction kept 10 bases outside the gene matches. The CDR3 spans 16 residues. The CDR3 loop is CASSLFRAGGTDTQYF. Here the CDR3 DNA reads TGTGCCAGCAGCCTATTCAGAGCGGGGGGAACAGATACGCAGTATTTT.

This clonotype was counted only a few times. This chain links TRBV12-3 or TRBV12-4 with TRBJ2-5, with D perhaps matching TRBD1 (6 bases). V lost 3 bases, J lost 5 bases, and 13 bases lay in between. The CDR3 covers 14 residues. CDR3 sequence: CASSLSSRGETQYF. As DNA, the CDR3 is TGTGCCAGCAGTTTGAGTTCCAGGGGCGAGACCCAGTACTTC.

V gene TRBV3-1 combines with J gene TRBJ2-3; D ambiguous. The CDR3 has 16 amino acids. Trimming took 0 bases from V and 2 from J, leaving 12 bases between them. From germline, CDR1 is LGHDT and CDR2 YNNKEL (reference sequence). CDR3 residues: CASSQEVDGYTDTQYF. Written as DNA, the CDR3 is TGTGCCAGCAGCCAAGAAGTGGACGGCTACACAGATACGCAGTATTTT.

Regarding this clonotype: One base away lies a much larger clone, so this may be a sequencing read error. The chain links TRBV29-1 to TRBJ2-1; TRBD1 aligns across 10 bases. CDR3 length equals 14 residues. The trim removed 2 bases at V and 12 bases at J, leaving 10 bases unmatched. Per the germline V gene, CDR1 is SQVTM and CDR2 is ANQGSEA. The CDR3 is CSVEQRRQGAGQFF. In DNA form, the CDR3 reads TGCAGCGTTGAACAACGGCGACAGGGGGCTGGGCAGTTCTTC.

The CDR3 loop is CSARGQGKETQFF. The CDR3 DNA sequence: TGCAGTGCCCGGGGACAGGGTAAAGAGACCCAGTTCTTC. The chain combines TRBV20-1 with TRBJ2-5; 9 bases are shared with TRBD1. With the DNA end fitting TRBJ2-1 better, the J assignment may be wrong. CDR1 and CDR2 (germline): DFQATT, SNEGSKA (reference sequence). The CDR3 runs to 13 residues.

This clonotype was observed a handful of times. The chain is built from TRBV20-1 and TRBJ2-7; 12 nucleotides agree with TRBD2. With 0 bases clipped from V and 2 bases from J, the junction kept 2 bases outside the gene matches. The CDR3 contains 15 residues. Germline V gene sequence: CDR1 DFQATT, CDR2 SNEGSKA (reference sequence). CDR3 protein: CSARDLAGGAYEQYF. In DNA form, the CDR3 reads TGCAGTGCTAGAGATCTAGCGGGAGGGGCCTACGAGCAGTACTTC.